This T cell receptor beta chain was identified during a study of blood T cell repertoires in COVID-19 (TCRdb year 2020). General notes on the study: Samples from collaborators originated in the United States, Italy and Spain and spanned both the acute and convalescent phases of COVID-19. The material from the prospective study consisted of cDNA or gDNA derived from T cells, B-cell-depleted T cells, or PBMCs. Subjects who had been exposed to COVID-19, were actively infected with it, or had recovered from it provided the deeply sampled blood TCRbeta repertoires that made up the dataset. The repertoires were released in a freely available public database intended as a resource for research on the immune response to SARS-CoV-2. The samples were drawn from two sources: the first 160 participants of the ongoing ImmuneRACE study, and some 1,300 subjects contributed by 6 global collaborators. A de-identified subject ID, COVID-19 status, age in years and sex were almost always included in the sample metadata. Where available, HLA class I and class II types were obtained from metadata supplied by the sample provider rather than from assay-based typing.

The full study reports these points: Clinical and demographic metadata were provided uncurated, with the amount varying by source and participant.

TCRbeta CDR3 regions were amplified from genomic DNA by means of the immunoSEQ Assay, a bias-controlled multiplex PCR. The study's own analysis went as follows. Nucleated cell counts per sample were estimated from amplification of reference gene primers within the assay. To quantify the absolute abundance of each unique TCRbeta CDR3 rearrangement, sequence reads were collapsed and filtered. For each sample, productive Simpson clonality was calculated as the square root of Simpson's diversity index across productive rearrangements. Drawn from immuneACCESS, this table holds only the in-frame rearrangements with V and J called that TCRdb kept. Clones are partly lost; checked studies trace under half to an unresolved V gene and leave the rest unexplained. D and trimming were read from the DNA, whereas the V and J calls and clone size are those reported in that table. A total of more than 300,000 clones appear in this sample, 89% of them only once. Of the sample, about 8.4% falls within the top ten clones.

The cysteine opens and the phenylalanine closes a CDR3 of 15 amino acids. The kept DNA is CDR3 alone, 45 bases in frame from the first base. Relative to germline, V is 6 bases shorter and J is 8 bases shorter, with 20 bases between their ends. Per the germline V gene, SGHRS is the CDR1 and YFSETQ is the CDR2. In the prospective study, participants were 18 to 89 years old, resided in about two dozen geographic areas of the United States, and were enrolled through a virtual design. To assign participants to cohorts, the prospective study relied on clinical history that participants themselves reported in a screening survey and a study questionnaire. ImmuneRACE Cohort 3 recovered participants were defined by two consecutive negative NP/OP PCR tests, healthcare professional clearance, or symptom resolution. In the prospective study, whole blood, serum and a nasopharyngeal or oropharyngeal swab were collected from each participant by mobile phlebotomists. Additional blood draws and questionnaires over an approximately 2-month period could optionally be provided by prospective study participants. Prospective study blood samples were shipped either frozen or at room temperature before DNA extraction.

In the case of this clone: Its specific antigen is unknown. No per-base quality is available; no much larger clone lies one base away.

This TCR was sampled from a woman in her 30s who had recovered from COVID-19. Sequencing was performed on PBMCs or T cells enriched from blood (not recorded which). The chain was built from TRBV5-1 and TRBJ2-2; the best D guess is TRBD2, with 8 bases matching. The nucleotides are TGCGCCAGCACACCCCGGGAGGGGGCGTATGGGGAGCTGTTTTTT. Its protein product is CASTPREGAYGELFF. The variable domain in full, with residues beyond the CDR3 obtained from the reference TRBV5-1 and TRBJ2-2 genes, is KAGVTQTPRYLIKTRGQQVTLSCSPISGHRSVSWYQQTPGQGLQFLFEYFSETQRNKGNFPGRFSGRQFSNSRSEMNVSTLELGDSALYLCASTPREGAYGELFFGEGSRLTVL.